A selection of T cell receptor beta chains follows, all from one sample in a study of T cell changes during pregnancy in multiple sclerosis. Clones were read by immunoSEQ multiplex PCR, and TCRdb kept only the in-frame ones, dropping some. The sample has 35,000 to 45,000 clones, nearly 90% seen once. The source was CD8+ T cells from peripheral blood mononuclear cells, collected in the first trimester of pregnancy. The receptors derive from a female donor with multiple sclerosis, enrolled in a pregnancy study. The CDR3 runs from the conserved cysteine through the conserved F or W. The D gene is left open where the match is weak. The size field is filled for only some rows; it gives once, few, many or a size class.

>TRBV7-6|NA|NA|TRBJ1-6
TGTGCCAGCAGCTTAACGATAGGAGGCAGGGGTTCACCCCTCCACTTT
CASSLTIGGRGSPLHF
>TRBV29-1|NA|TRBD1|TRBJ2-7
TGCAGCGTCCGACAGGGGGCGGACGAGCAGTACTTC
CSVRQGADEQYF
>TRBV7-2|NA|NA|TRBJ2-1
TGTGCCAGGGGGGGAGCCGGTAATGAGCAGTTCTTC
CARGGAGNEQFF
>TRBV5-6|once|NA|TRBJ2-3
TGTGCCAGCAGCCTAGGGGGGGGCAGCACAGATACGCAGTATTTT
CASSLGGGSTDTQYF
>TRBV19|NA|NA|TRBJ2-2
TGTGCCAGTAGTATGTTGTTGGCGGGACCCGGGACCGGGGAGCTGTTTTTT
CASSMLLAGPGTGELFF
>TRBV19|NA|NA|TRBJ2-3
TGTGCCACCCGCCGACGGGACTTCCACACAGATACGCAGTATTTT
CATRRRDFHTDTQYF
>TRBV19|NA|NA|TRBJ1-2
TGTGCCAGTAGAGGTTTTTTAGCCGGAAACCGGGTCTATGGCTACACCTTC
CASRGFLAGNRVYGYTF
>TRBV19|few|TRBD1|TRBJ1-1
TGTGCCAGTAGTATGAGTGCAGGGGGGTACACTGAAGCTTTCTTT
CASSMSAGGYTEAFF
>TRBV10-3|NA|TRBD1|TRBJ2-5
TGTGCCTCAAGAGGACAGGGATGGGAGACCCAGTACTTC
CASRGQGWETQYF
>TRBV2|many|NA|TRBJ1-2
TGTGCCAGCAGTGAAGACGGTATGGCGCGGTTAAACTATGGCTACACCTTC
CASSEDGMARLNYGYTF
>TRBV6-4|many|TRBD1|TRBJ1-5
TGTGCCAGCAGTGCAACAGGGGTGGAGCCCCAGCATTTT
CASSATGVEPQHF
>TRBV29-1|NA|NA|TRBJ2-7
TGCAGCGTTGAGTTTACGGGCTCCTACGAGCAGTACTTC
CSVEFTGSYEQYF
>TRBV4-3|once|NA|TRBJ2-7
TGCGCCAGCAGCCAAGACGCTTCTAGCTCCTACGAGCAGTACTTC
CASSQDASSSYEQYF
>TRBV7-7|NA|NA|TRBJ1-5
TGTGCCAGCAGCCATGAGGAACAGATGGGACACAATAGTGGTGGAAATCAGCCCCAGCATTTT
CASSHEEQMGHNSGGNQPQHF
>TRBV27|NA|TRBD2|TRBJ2-7
TGTGCCAGCAAGGGCCCGGGGAGGGGTCCCTTCTACGAGCAGTACTTC
CASKGPGRGPFYEQYF
>TRBV10-3|medium-sized|TRBD1|TRBJ1-2
TGTGCCATCAGTGAGTCCCGGGACAGGTTATATGGCTACACCTTC
CAISESRDRLYGYTF
>TRBV27|NA|NA|TRBJ2-7
TGTGCCAGCAGTTCATCCGACAGAGCCTACGAGCAGTACTTC
CASSSSDRAYEQYF
>TRBV4-2|NA|TRBD1|TRBJ2-4
TGTGCCAGCAGCCAACCGGCAGGGGGAGAAAACATTCAGTACTTC
CASSQPAGGENIQYF
>TRBV5-1|NA|TRBD1|TRBJ2-3
TGCGCCAGCAGCTTAGGGACAGCTAGCACAGATACGCAGTATTTT
CASSLGTASTDTQYF
>TRBV6-5|once|NA|TRBJ1-6
TGTGCCAGCGGGGGGGGAGCAGGTAATTCACCCCTCCACTTT
CASGGGAGNSPLHF
>TRBV7-9|once|TRBD2|TRBJ2-1
TGTGCCAGCAGCTCTAGCGGGGGGGATGTCGATGAGCAGTTCTTC
CASSSSGGDVDEQFF
>TRBV4-2|NA|NA|TRBJ2-7
TGTGCCAGCAGCCAAGATTTGGAGGGTAACGAGCAGTACTTC
CASSQDLEGNEQYF
>TRBV7-9|NA|TRBD2|TRBJ2-7
TGTGCCAGCAGCCGACCTCTCGGACTAGCGGCCCCCTACGAGCAGTACTTC
CASSRPLGLAAPYEQYF
>TRBV4-2|once|NA|TRBJ2-5
TGTGCCAGCAGCCAAGTAGGTGCGGGGGCAGACCAAGAGACCCAGTACTTC
CASSQVGAGADQETQYF
>TRBV15|once|NA|TRBJ2-7
TGTGCCACCAGCAGAGATCCAGGGGCCTACGAGCAGTACTTC
CATSRDPGAYEQYF
>TRBV18|NA|TRBD1|TRBJ2-5
TGTGCCAGCTCACCAGCCCCGGACAGGCCTTACCAAGAGACCCAGTACTTC
CASSPAPDRPYQETQYF
>TRBV13|NA|TRBD1|TRBJ2-7
TGTGCCAGCAGCTTTAGGACAGGTGGATCCTACGAGCAGTACTTC
CASSFRTGGSYEQYF
>TRBV9|NA|TRBD2|TRBJ2-3
TGTGCCAGCAGCTCGCGGGGGACCGGCACAGATACGCAGTATTTT
CASSSRGTGTDTQYF